Listed below are T cell receptor beta chains from one sample, sequenced in a study of human T cells and chemical hapten exposure. TCRdb fed the RACE reads into MiXCR, producing one record per CDR3 protein. The sample includes approximately 400,000 distinct CDR3 sequences, 5% to 6.5% of them seen just once. The sample here was whole blood, taken in connection with sensitization to the hapten diphenylcyclopropenone (DPC). The receptors were gathered from a woman in her 50s with alopecia areata. Some clones in this sample may be carry-over from other donors' samples. Both conserved end residues are part of each CDR3. A D gene is named only where the DNA matches it firmly. Size tells how often a clone was seen (once, few, many) or the class of an expanded clone, and some rows leave it out.

TRBJ2-7 - TRBV12-5 TRBD1 CASGSGQHIYEQYF TGTGCTAGTGGTTCGGGACAGCACATCTACGAGCAGTACTTC
TRBJ1-3 - TRBV7-2 - CASSRRSKEDTIYF TGTGCCAGCAGCCGGAGGTCGAAGGAAGACACCATATATTTT
TRBJ2-5 many TRBV5-1 TRBD2 CASSFSGEETQYF TGCGCCAGCAGCTTTAGCGGGGAAGAGACCCAGTACTTC
TRBJ1-1 few TRBV7-2 - CASSPAGRAAEAFF TGTGCCAGCAGCCCTGCAGGCAGGGCCGCTGAAGCTTTCTTT
TRBJ1-3 - TRBV29-1 - CSVGLGQTGNTIYF TGCAGCGTGGGGTTGGGGCAGACTGGAAACACCATATATTTT
TRBJ2-2 many TRBV7-9 TRBD2 CASSSGTSGINTGELFF TGTGCCAGCAGCTCGGGGACTAGCGGGATAAACACCGGGGAGCTGTTTTTT
TRBJ2-1 many TRBV27 TRBD1 CASTPTTDRVVPEQFF TGTGCCAGCACTCCTACCACCGACAGGGTGGTGCCGGAGCAGTTCTTC
TRBJ2-7 many TRBV5-1 TRBD1 CASSSGTGIYEQYF TGCGCCAGCAGCTCCGGGACAGGGATTTACGAGCAGTACTTC
TRBJ2-7 many TRBV6-5 TRBD2 CASSGLAGGGNEQYF TGTGCCAGCAGTGGACTAGCGGGAGGGGGGAACGAGCAGTACTTC
TRBJ1-1 few TRBV7-9 - CASSLPEAFF TGTGCCAGCAGCTTACCTGAAGCTTTCTTT
TRBJ1-2 - TRBV21-1 - CASSKAKGRCYGYTF TGTGCCAGCAGCAAAGCAAAGGGGCGTTGCTATGGCTACACCTTC
TRBJ2-1 many TRBV9 - CASSVARSSYNEQFF TGTGCCAGCAGCGTGGCGCGGAGCTCCTACAATGAGCAGTTCTTC
TRBJ2-1 - TRBV20-1 TRBD2 CSASVTSGGAGEQFF TGCAGTGCTAGCGTGACTAGCGGGGGGGCCGGAGAGCAGTTCTTC
TRBJ2-1 many TRBV7-2 - CASSLGGWVNEQFF TGTGCCAGCAGCTTAGGGGGGTGGGTCAATGAGCAGTTCTTC
TRBJ2-7 many TRBV12-3/TRBV12-4 TRBD2 CASSQRLAGVGYEQYF TGTGCCAGCAGTCAGCGACTAGCGGGAGTCGGGTACGAGCAGTACTTC
TRBJ2-7 many TRBV9 - CASSVGGRVHEQYF TGTGCCAGCAGCGTAGGAGGCAGGGTACACGAGCAGTACTTC
TRBJ2-1 few TRBV5-4 TRBD1 CASSLKTGISYNEQFF TGTGCCAGCAGCTTGAAGACAGGGATATCCTACAATGAGCAGTTCTTC
TRBJ2-7 many TRBV3-1 - CASSQFRDKEQYF TGTGCCAGCAGCCAATTCCGGGACAAAGAGCAGTACTTC
TRBJ1-1 many TRBV5-1 TRBD1 CASSPLPGQGAVDTEAFF TGCGCCAGCAGCCCCTTACCGGGACAGGGGGCCGTTGACACTGAAGCTTTCTTT
TRBJ1-1 few TRBV20-1 TRBD1 CSASLDREISEAFF TGCAGTGCTAGTCTCGACAGGGAAATTTCTGAAGCTTTCTTT
TRBJ1-5 - TRBV27 - CASSLGVGGNQPQHF TGTGCCAGCAGTTTGGGGGTTGGGGGCAATCAGCCCCAGCATTTT
TRBJ1-1 few TRBV5-1 - CASSSGGGANTEAFF TGCGCCAGCAGCTCTGGTGGAGGGGCGAACACTGAAGCTTTCTTT
TRBJ1-1 many TRBV10-3 - CAISESDTEAFF TGTGCCATCAGTGAGTCCGACACTGAAGCTTTCTTT
TRBJ2-3 many TRBV7-2 TRBD2 CASSFRLAGVTDTQYF TGTGCCAGCAGCTTCCGACTAGCGGGGGTCACAGATACGCAGTATTTT